This TCR beta chain was captured by sequencing in a study of early T cells in non-severe SARS-CoV-2 infection. Across the whole study: The chains were unpaired, and the sequenced material was bulk RNA from unsorted whole blood.

This clonotype was detected only a few times. The antigen is not known. Notes on the study in general: VDJdb-based annotation leaned toward anti-spike CD8 responses and missed private and CD4 specificities.

Attachment of unique molecular identifiers was made to individual cDNA molecules. TCRdb analysed the 5' RACE reads with MiXCR anew, one entry per CDR3 protein. The profile shows some 87,000 distinct CDR3 sequences, around 10% of them singletons. V lost 2 bases and J lost 6, with 8 bases in between. Germline CDR1 reads KGHSH; CDR2 reads LQKENI. The CDR3 covers 13 residues. The clonotype originates from an adult who was a healthcare worker with PCR-confirmed SARS-CoV-2 infection or an uninfected control (not recorded which). This rearrangement joins TRBV18 to TRBJ1-5; TRBD1 might be the D (5 bases). Sequenced input: whole blood. The CDR3 sequence is CASSPGGGQPQHF. DNA for the CDR3: TGTGCCAGCTCACCAGGGGGAGGTCAGCCCCAGCATTTT.